Here is one T cell receptor beta chain with its context. These data come from a study of blood T cell repertoires in COVID-19. Sequenced by immunoSEQ multiplex PCR; TCRdb stores in-frame clones only, minus some. The sample consists of about 210,000 clones, 85% of them appearing once. V dropped 2 bases and J dropped 2; count of bases not matched to a gene: 7. The CDR3 consists of 16 residues. Germline V CDR1 and CDR2: SGHKS, YYEKEE (reference sequence). The clonotype comes from a man in his forties or fifties who had recovered from COVID-19. The sequenced material came from PBMCs or T cells enriched from blood (not recorded which). The rearrangement joins TRBV5-5 to TRBJ2-3; TRBD2 matches 8 bases. As DNA, the CDR3 is TGTGCCAGCAGCTTCACTAGCGGCACCCCCACAGATACGCAGTATTTT. It codes for CASSFTSGTPTDTQYF.